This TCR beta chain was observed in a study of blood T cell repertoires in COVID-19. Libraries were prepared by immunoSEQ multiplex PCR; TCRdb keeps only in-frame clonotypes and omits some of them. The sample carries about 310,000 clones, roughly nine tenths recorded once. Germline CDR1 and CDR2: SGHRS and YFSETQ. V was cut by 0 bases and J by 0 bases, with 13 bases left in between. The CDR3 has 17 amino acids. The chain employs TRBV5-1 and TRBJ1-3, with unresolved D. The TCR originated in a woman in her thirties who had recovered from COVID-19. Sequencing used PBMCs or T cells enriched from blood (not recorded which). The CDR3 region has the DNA TGCGCCAGCAGCTTGGGCCTCAATTCAGTCTCTGGAAACACCATATATTTT. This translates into CASSLGLNSVSGNTIYF. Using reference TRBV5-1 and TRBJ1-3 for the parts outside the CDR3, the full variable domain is KAGVTQTPRYLIKTRGQQVTLSCSPISGHRSVSWYQQTPGQGLQFLFEYFSETQRNKGNFPGRFSGRQFSNSRSEMNVSTLELGDSALYLCASSLGLNSVSGNTIYFGEGSWLTVV.